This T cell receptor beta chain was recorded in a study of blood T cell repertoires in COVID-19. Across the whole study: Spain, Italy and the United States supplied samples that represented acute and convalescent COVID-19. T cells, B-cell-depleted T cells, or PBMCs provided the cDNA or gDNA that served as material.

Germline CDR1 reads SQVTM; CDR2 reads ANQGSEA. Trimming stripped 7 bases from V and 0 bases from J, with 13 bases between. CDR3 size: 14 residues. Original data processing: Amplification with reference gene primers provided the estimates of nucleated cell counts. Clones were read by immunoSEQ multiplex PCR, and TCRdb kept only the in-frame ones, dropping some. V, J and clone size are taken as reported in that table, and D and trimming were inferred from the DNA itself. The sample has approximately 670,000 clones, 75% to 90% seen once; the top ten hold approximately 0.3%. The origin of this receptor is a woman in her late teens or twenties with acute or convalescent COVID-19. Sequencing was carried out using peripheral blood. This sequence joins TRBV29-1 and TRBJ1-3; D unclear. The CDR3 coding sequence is TGCAGCGCCAGGAGGGCAGCCTCTGGAAACACCATATATTTT. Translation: CSARRAASGNTIYF.